Listed below are T cell receptor beta chains from one sample, sequenced in a study of response to subunit inactivated influenza vaccine. From the RT-PCR reads, TCRdb called clonotypes with MiXCR, one entry per CDR3 protein. The profile shows around 580,000 distinct CDR3 sequences, 10% to 15% of them singletons. The source material was PBMCs from blood, sampled on the day of vaccination. Receptors were obtained from a man in his forties or fifties who received an inactivated influenza vaccine. The CDR3 runs from the conserved cysteine through the conserved F or W. Each record gives: CDR3 length, V gene, CDR3 protein.

18 | TRBV7-2 | CASRLSGGAGSPKNIQYF
15 | TRBV4-3 | CASSQDSGQGITQYF
12 | TRBV18 | CASSPATETQYF
17 | TRBV28 | CASSFRWTSQRGNTIYF
15 | TRBV30 | CAWSVRGISNQPQHF
15 | TRBV5-1 | CASSLSLGTEETQYF
17 | TRBV7-6 | CASSLGWGGTRTDTQFF
13 | TRBV20-1 | CSAASGPTDTQYF
15 | TRBV20-1 | CSAIDRGVGVSPLHF
14 | TRBV2 | CAKERESSYNEQFF
15 | TRBV29-1 | CSVEGAAGDVNEQFF
17 | TRBV6-5 | CASSYSMGRGVQETQYF
13 | TRBV29-1 | CSVDPGGGSPLHF
14 | TRBV10-2 | CASSSVRVGTEAFF
14 | TRBV2 | CASRGFLNTGELFF
14 | TRBV4-3 | CASSQRVSGNTIYF
15 | TRBV7-8 | CASSFTSGGAGELFF
15 | TRBV12-3/TRBV12-4 | CASSFSGDGSYEQYF
15 | TRBV24-1 | CATSESGQGNQPQHF
14 | TRBV20-1 | CSAALAGSYNEQFF
14 | TRBV7-9 | CASSLGAGVTEAFF
16 | TRBV20-1 | CSARFPRVASTYEQYF
12 | TRBV20-1 | CSASTYSYEQYF